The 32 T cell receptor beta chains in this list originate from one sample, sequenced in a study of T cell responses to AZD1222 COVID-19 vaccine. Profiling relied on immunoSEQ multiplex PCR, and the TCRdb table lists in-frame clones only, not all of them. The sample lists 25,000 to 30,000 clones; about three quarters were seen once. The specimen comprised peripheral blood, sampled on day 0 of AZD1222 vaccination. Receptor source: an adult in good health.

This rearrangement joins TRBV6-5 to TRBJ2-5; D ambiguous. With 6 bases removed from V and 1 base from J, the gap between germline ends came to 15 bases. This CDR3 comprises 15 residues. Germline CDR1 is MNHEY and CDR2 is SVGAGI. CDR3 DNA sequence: TGTGCCAGCAGGGCCGGCAGCAACATCCAAGAGACCCAGTACTTC. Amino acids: CASRAGSNIQETQYF.

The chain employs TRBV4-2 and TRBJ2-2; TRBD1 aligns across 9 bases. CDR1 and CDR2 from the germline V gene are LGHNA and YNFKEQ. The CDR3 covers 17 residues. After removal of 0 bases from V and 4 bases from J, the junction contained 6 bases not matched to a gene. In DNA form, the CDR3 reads TGTGCCAGCAGCCAAGAGGGACCGGGACAGGGCACCGGGGAGCTGTTTTTT. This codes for CASSQEGPGQGTGELFF.

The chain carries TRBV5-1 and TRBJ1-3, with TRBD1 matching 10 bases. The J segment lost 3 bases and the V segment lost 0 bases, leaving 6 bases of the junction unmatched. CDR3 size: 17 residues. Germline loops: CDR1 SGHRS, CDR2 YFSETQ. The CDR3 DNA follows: TGCGCCAGCAGCTTGGCCGAGACAGGGGGCAGTGGAAACACCATATATTTT. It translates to CASSLAETGGSGNTIYF.

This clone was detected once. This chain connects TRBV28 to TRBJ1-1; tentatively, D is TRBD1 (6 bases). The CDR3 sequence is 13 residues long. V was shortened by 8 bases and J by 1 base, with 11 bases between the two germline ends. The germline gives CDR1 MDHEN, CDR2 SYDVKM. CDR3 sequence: CASHGTTNTEAFF. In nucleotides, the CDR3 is TGTGCCAGCCATGGGACAACGAACACTGAAGCTTTCTTT.

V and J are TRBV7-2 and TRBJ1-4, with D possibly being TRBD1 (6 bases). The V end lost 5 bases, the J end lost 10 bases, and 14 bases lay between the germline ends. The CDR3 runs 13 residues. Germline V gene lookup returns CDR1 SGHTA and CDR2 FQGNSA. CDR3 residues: CASSPRQEGKLFF. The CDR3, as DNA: TGTGCCAGCAGCCCCCGACAGGAAGGAAAACTGTTTTTT.

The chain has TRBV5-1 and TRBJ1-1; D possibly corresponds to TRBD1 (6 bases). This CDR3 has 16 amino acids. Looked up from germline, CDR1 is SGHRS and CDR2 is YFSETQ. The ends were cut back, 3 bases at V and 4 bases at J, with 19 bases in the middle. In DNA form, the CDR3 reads TGCGCCAGCAGCTCGGGAAACAGGGTCCCTCTCACTGAAGCTTTCTTT. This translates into CASSSGNRVPLTEAFF.

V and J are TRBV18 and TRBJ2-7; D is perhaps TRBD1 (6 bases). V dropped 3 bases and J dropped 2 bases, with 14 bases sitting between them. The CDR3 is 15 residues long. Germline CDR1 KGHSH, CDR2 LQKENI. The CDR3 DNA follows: TGTGCCAGCTCACCTTCCACAGGGAATACCTACGAGCAGTACGTC. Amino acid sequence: CASSPSTGNTYEQYV.

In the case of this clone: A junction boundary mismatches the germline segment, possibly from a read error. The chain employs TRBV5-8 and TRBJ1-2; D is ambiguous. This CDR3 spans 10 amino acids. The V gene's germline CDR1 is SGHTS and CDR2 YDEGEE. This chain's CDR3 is CASSLSFGAF. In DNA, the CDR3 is TGTGCCAGCAGCTTGTCTTTCGGTGCCTTC. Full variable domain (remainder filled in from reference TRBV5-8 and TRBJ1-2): EAGVTQSPTHLIKTRGQQATLRCSPISGHTSVYWYQQALGLGLQFLLWYDEGEERNRGNFPPRFSGRQFPNYSSELNVNALELEDSALYLCASSLSFGAFGSGTRLTVV.

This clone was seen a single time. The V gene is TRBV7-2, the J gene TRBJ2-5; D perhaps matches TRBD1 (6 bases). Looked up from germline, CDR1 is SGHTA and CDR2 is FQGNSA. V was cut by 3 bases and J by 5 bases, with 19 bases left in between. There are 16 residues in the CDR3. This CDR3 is CASSFFSRGLGETQYF. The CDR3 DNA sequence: TGTGCCAGCAGCTTTTTTTCTAGGGGGTTGGGTGAGACCCAGTACTTC.

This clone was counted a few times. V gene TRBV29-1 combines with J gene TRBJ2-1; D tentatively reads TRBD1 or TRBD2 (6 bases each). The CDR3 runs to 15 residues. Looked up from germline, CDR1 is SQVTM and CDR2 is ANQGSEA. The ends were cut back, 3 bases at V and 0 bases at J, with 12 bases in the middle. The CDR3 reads CSVEGGQVSYNEQFF. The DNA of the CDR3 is TGCAGCGTTGAGGGGGGCCAGGTCTCCTACAATGAGCAGTTCTTC.

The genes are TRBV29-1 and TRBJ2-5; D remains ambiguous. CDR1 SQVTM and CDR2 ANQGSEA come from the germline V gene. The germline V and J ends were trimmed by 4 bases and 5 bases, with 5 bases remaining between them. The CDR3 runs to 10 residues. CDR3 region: CSVVGETQYF. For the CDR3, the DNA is TGCAGCGTTGTAGGGGAGACCCAGTACTTC.

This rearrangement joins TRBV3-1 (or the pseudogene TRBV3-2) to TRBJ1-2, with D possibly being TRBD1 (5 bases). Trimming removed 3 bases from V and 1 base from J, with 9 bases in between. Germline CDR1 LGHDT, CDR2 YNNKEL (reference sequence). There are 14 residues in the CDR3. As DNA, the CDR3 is TGTGCCAGCAGCCAGCAGGGCTTTAACTATGGCTACACCTTC. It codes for CASSQQGFNYGYTF.

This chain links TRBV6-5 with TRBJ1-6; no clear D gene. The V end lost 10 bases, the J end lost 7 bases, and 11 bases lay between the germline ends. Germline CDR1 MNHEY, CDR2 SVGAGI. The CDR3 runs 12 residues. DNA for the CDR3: TGTGCCACCAAACGTGAGAATTCACCCCTCCACTTT. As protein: CATKRENSPLHF.

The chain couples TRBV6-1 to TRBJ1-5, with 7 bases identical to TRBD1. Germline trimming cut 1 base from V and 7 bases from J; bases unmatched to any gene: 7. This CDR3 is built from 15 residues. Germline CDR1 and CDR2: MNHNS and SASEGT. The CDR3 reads CASSEEVTGHQPQHF. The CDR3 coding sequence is TGTGCCAGCAGTGAAGAAGTGACAGGGCACCAGCCCCAGCATTTT.

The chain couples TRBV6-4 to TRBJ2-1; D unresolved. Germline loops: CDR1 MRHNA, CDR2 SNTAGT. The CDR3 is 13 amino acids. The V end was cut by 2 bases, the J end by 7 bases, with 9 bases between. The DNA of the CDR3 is TGTGCCAGCAGTGACGGTTTGGGGAATGAGCAGTTCTTC. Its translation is CASSDGLGNEQFF.

The CDR3 nucleotides are TGTGCCAGCAGTTATGGGACAGCGAACACTGAAGCTTTCTTT. Protein sequence: CASSYGTANTEAFF. The chain recombines TRBV6-5 with TRBJ1-1; 7 positions match TRBD1. The V segment lost 3 bases and the J segment 1 base; nucleotides outside the gene matches: 2. The length of the CDR3 is 14 residues. Germline lookup yields CDR1 MNHEY and CDR2 SVGAGI.

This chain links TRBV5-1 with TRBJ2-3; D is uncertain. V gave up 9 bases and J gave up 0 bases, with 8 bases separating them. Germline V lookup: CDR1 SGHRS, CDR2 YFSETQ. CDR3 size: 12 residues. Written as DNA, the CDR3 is TGCGCCACCAGAATTAGCACAGATACGCAGTATTTT. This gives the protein CATRISTDTQYF.

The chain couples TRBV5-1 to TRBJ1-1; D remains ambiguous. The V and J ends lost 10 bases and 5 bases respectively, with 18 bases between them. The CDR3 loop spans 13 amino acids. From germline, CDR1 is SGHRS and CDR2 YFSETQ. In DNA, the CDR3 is TGCGCCTCAAGGGCACCCCCGGGGACTGAAGCTTTCTTT. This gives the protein CASRAPPGTEAFF.

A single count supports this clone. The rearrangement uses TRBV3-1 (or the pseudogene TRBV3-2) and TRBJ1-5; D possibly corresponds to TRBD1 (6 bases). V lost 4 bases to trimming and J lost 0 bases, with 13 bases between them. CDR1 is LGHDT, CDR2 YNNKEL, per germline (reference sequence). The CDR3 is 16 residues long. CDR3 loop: CASSPEGGGSNQPQHF. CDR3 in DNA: TGTGCCAGCAGCCCAGAGGGGGGGGGTAGCAATCAGCCCCAGCATTTT.

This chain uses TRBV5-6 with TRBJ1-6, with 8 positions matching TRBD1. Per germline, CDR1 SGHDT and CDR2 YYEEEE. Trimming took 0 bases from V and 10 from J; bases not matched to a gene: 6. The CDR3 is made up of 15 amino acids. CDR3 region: CASSLVGQGSSPLHF. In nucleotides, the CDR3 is TGTGCCAGCAGCTTGGTAGGACAGGGTAGCTCACCCCTCCACTTT.

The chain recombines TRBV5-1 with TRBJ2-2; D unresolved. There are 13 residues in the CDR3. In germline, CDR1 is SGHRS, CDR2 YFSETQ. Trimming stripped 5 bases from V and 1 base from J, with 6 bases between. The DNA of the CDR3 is TGCGCCAGCAGGCCAGGGAACACCGGGGAGCTGTTTTTT. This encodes CASRPGNTGELFF.

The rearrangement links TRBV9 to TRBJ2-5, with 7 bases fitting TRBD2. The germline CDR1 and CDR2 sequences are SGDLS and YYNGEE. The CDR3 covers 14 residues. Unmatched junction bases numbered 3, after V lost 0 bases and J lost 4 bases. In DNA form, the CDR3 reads TGTGCCAGCAGCGTAGGGGAGGGGAGAGAGACCCAGTACTTC. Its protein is CASSVGEGRETQYF.

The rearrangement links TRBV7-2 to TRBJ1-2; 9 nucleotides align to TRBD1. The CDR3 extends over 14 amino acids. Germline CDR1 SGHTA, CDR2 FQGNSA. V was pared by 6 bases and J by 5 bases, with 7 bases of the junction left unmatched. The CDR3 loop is CASSRQGGVYGYTF. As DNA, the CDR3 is TGTGCCAGCAGTCGACAGGGGGGGGTTTATGGCTACACCTTC.

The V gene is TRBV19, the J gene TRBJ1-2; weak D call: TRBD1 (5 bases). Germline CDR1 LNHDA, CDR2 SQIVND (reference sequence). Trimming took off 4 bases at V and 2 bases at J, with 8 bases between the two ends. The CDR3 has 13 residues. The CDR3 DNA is TGTGCCAGTAGTACGGGGGACAACTATGGCTACACCTTC. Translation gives CASSTGDNYGYTF.

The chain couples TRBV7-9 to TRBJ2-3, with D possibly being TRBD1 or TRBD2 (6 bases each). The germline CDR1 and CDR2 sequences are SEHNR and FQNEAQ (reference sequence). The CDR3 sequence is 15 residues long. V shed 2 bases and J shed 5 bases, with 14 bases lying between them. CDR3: CASSLQGGGEDTQYF. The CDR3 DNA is TGTGCCAGCAGCTTACAAGGAGGGGGAGAAGATACGCAGTATTTT.

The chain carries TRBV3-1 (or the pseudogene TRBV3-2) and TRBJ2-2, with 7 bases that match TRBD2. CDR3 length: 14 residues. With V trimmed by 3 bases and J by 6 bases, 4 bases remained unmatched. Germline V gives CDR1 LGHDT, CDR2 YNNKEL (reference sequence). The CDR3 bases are TGTGCCAGCAGCCACGCGGGGGAGGCCGGGGAGCTGTTTTTT. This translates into CASSHAGEAGELFF.

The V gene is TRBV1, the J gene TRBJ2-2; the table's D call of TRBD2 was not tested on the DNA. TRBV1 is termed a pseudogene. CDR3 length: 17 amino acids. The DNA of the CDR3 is TGCACCAGCAGCCAAGAGGGGGGACTCAAAAACACCGGGGAGCTGTTTTTT. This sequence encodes CTSSQEGGLKNTGELFF.

CDR3 sequence: CASKARGNEKLFF. DNA of the CDR3: TGTGCCAGCAAAGCGAGAGGAAATGAAAAACTGTTTTTT. The chain is built from TRBV5-8 and TRBJ1-4; D remains ambiguous. The CDR3 has 13 amino acids. V was trimmed by 6 bases and J by 5 bases, leaving 11 bases between them. Germline CDR1 SGHTS, CDR2 YDEGEE.

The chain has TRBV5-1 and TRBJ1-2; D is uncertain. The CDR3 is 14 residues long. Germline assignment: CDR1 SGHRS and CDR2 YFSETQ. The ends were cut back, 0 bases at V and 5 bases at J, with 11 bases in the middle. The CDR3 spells CASSLDEGTYGYTF. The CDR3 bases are TGCGCCAGCAGCTTGGACGAGGGCACTTATGGCTACACCTTC. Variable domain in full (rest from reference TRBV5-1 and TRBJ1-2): KAGVTQTPRYLIKTRGQQVTLSCSPISGHRSVSWYQQTPGQGLQFLFEYFSETQRNKGNFPGRFSGRQFSNSRSEMNVSTLELGDSALYLCASSLDEGTYGYTFGSGTRLTVV.

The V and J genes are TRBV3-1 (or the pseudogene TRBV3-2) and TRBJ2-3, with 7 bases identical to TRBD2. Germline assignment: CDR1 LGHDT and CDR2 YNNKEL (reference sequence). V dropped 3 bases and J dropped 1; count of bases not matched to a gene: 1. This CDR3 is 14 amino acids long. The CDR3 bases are TGTGCCAGCAGCCAGGGGGGGGGCACAGATACGCAGTATTTT. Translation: CASSQGGGTDTQYF.

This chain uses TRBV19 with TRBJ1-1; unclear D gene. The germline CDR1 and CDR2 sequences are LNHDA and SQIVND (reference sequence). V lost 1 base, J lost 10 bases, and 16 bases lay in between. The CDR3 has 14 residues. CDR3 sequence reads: CASSIGQYPGLAFF. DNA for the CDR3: TGTGCCAGTAGTATAGGGCAGTACCCTGGGTTAGCTTTCTTT.

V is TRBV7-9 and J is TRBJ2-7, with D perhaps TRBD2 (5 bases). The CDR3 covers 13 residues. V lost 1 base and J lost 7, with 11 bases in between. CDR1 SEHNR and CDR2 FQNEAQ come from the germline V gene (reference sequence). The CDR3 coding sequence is TGTGCCAGCAGCTTAGATGCGGGCAGGGAGCAGTACTTC. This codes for CASSLDAGREQYF.